This T cell receptor (beta chain) was documented in a study of OX40 agonist ivuxolimab in advanced cancers. On the study more broadly: A history of anti-PD-1, anti-PD-L1 or anti-CTLA-4 therapy was acceptable, and about 40% had some. General study points: Expansion of clones was among the lowest in partial responders at 0.1-3.0 mg/kg. Fewer expanded clones were found on average in CD4+ than in CD8+ T cells.

This clone was recorded a few times. The target antigen is unknown. The V gene lost 7 bases and the J gene lost 5 bases, with 12 bases spanning the gap. CDR1 and CDR2 from the germline V gene are MNHNS and SASEGT. CDR3 length: 13 amino acids. Method: immunoSEQ multiplex PCR; TCRdb's copy keeps in-frame clones and lacks some. The profile shows 70,000 to 85,000 clones, around nine tenths of them singletons. Sample: CD4+ or CD8+ T cells sorted from blood, taken in a trial of the OX40 agonist ivuxolimab. The chain combines TRBV6-1 with TRBJ2-1, with a possible D match to TRBD1 (6 bases). This receptor was obtained from an adult with an advanced solid tumor such as melanoma, head and neck, liver or kidney cancer. As DNA, the CDR3 is TGTGCCAGCACCGTTACAGGGAACAATGAGCAGTTCTTC. This gives the protein CASTVTGNNEQFF.